The clone carrying this T cell receptor (beta chain) was counted a few times. The antigen remains unidentified. Per germline, CDR1 SGHVS and CDR2 FNYEAQ. There are 12 residues in the CDR3. V lost 3 bases and J lost 4, with 4 bases in between. The PCR ran on 60 Vbeta and 13 Jbeta primers. The table came from immunoSEQ multiplex PCR; TCRdb's copy has only in-frame clones and leaves some out. The sample holds some 99,000 clones, roughly three quarters seen once. These data are taken from a study of cytomegalovirus exposure and HLA in healthy donors. Study observations and caveats: HLA alleles were associated with 15,000 to 20,000 TCR beta sequences in a later analysis at 0.05 false discovery rate. Per a later analysis, HLA-associated TCR beta chains showed more clonal expansion than other, equally common TCR beta chains.

The rearrangement uses TRBV7-6 and TRBJ1-5; D unclear. The source of this sequence is a female donor in good health and CMV-seronegative. The specimen was PBMCs. CDR3 amino acids: CASSFINQPQHF. In DNA, the CDR3 is TGTGCCAGCAGCTTTATAAATCAGCCCCAGCATTTT.